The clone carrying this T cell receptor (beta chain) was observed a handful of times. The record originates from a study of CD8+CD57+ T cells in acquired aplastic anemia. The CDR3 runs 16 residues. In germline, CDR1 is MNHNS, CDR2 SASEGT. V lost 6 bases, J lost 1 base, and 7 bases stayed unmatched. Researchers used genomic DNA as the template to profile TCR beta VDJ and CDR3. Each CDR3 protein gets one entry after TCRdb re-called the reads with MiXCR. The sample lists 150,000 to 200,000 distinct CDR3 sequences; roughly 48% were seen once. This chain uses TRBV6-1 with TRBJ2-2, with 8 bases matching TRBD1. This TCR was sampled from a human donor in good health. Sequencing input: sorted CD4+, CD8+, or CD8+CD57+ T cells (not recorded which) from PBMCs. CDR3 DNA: TGTGCCAGCAGGCCTCCAGGGGGCATGAACACCGGGGAGCTGTTTTTT. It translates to CASRPPGGMNTGELFF.